This T cell receptor (beta chain) was identified in a study of read filtering for tumor transcriptome and immune sequencing. Study-level background: 8 patients were R-ISS I, around 15 were R-ISS II, more than five were R-ISS III. Whole-transcriptome libraries were prepared after DNase treatment. TCR-mapped reads were about 3.5 to 11 million with IR-seq versus roughly 85 to 1,400 with RNA-seq.

Every patient had bone marrow sampled while the disease was active. The ends were cut back, 3 bases at V and 5 bases at J, with 11 bases in the middle. The V gene's germline CDR1 is SGHTA and CDR2 FQGNSA. This CDR3 is built from 14 residues. In its sample, this clonotype was seen many times. Molecular barcoded adaptors covering alpha/delta and beta/gamma chains were used on around 370 ng RNA. TCRdb re-derived calls from the reads in MiXCR, one entry per CDR3 protein. The data hold tens of thousands of distinct CDR3 sequences, with about 13% observed a single time. The TCR sequence derives from a donor aged 40 or older with multiple myeloma. V gene TRBV7-2 combines with J gene TRBJ2-1; D gene uncertain. The specimen sequenced was a population of CD138-negative cells sorted from bone marrow. As DNA, the CDR3 is TGTGCCAGCAGCTTCAGCTCACCGAACAATGAGCAGTTCTTC. This codes for CASSFSSPNNEQFF.